The 5 T cell receptor beta chains in this list originate from one sample, sequenced in a study of blood T cell repertoires in COVID-19 (dated by TCRdb to the early 2020s). The method was the immunoSEQ multiplex PCR assay. TCRdb took this table from immuneACCESS and kept in-frame rearrangements with V and J called. Such tables lack part of the clones; where checked against another copy, unresolved V genes explain under half of the gap, and the rest is unexplained. The table for this sample lists about 70,000 clones; just over 85% of them were counted only once. The top ten clonotypes cover approximately 1.4% of the sample. The sample was peripheral blood. These receptors all come from a woman aged 55-70 years with acute or convalescent COVID-19.

This chain uses TRBV2 with TRBJ1-2; 7 bases agree with TRBD1. V shed 6 bases and J 3 bases; nucleotides not matched to a gene: 10. The CDR3 covers 15 residues. CDR1 is SNHLY and CDR2 is FYNNEI in the germline V gene. The CDR3 DNA reads as TGTGCCAGCAGCCCGATAGGGACAGCGGACTATGGCTACACCTTC. This sequence encodes CASSPIGTADYGYTF.

The chain couples TRBV3-1 (or the pseudogene TRBV3-2) to TRBJ1-6, with TRBD1 matching 8 bases. The CDR3 is 15 residues long. The trim removed 1 base at V and 7 bases at J, leaving 3 bases unmatched. Germline values: CDR1 LGHDT, CDR2 YNNKEL (reference sequence). CDR3 sequence: CASSQGGTGNSPLHF. CDR3 bases: TGTGCCAGCAGCCAAGGGGGGACAGGCAATTCACCCCTCCACTTT.

CDR3 sequence (DNA): TGCGCCAGCAGCCATATGGACAGGGAGGACTGGGAGCAGTACTTC. Translated: CASSHMDREDWEQYF. The chain is built from TRBV4-1 and TRBJ2-7; TRBD1 matches at 8 bases. The CDR3 has 15 residues. J lost 7 bases, V lost 3 bases, and 11 bases had no gene match. The germline V gene encodes CDR1 MGHRA and CDR2 YSYEKL.

V usage is TRBV28 and J usage is TRBJ2-7; D not resolved. Trimming took off 3 bases at V and 0 bases at J, with 15 bases between the two ends. The CDR3 loop spans 16 amino acids. Per the germline V gene, CDR1 is MDHEN and CDR2 is SYDVKM. CDR3 loop: CASSLVGGRSSYEQYF. The DNA for the CDR3 is TGTGCCAGCAGTTTGGTAGGTGGTAGGAGCTCCTACGAGCAGTACTTC.

This chain connects TRBV5-6 to TRBJ1-5, with D unclear. The V end was cut by 0 bases, the J end by 4 bases, with 8 bases between. Germline assignment: CDR1 SGHDT and CDR2 YYEEEE. The CDR3 extends over 14 amino acids. The CDR3: CASSLGRVNQPQHF. In nucleotides, the CDR3 is TGTGCCAGCAGCTTGGGGAGGGTAAATCAGCCCCAGCATTTT.